This T cell receptor beta chain emerged from a study of blood T cell repertoires in COVID-19. The wider study: Donors in the United States, Italy and Spain gave samples during acute or convalescent COVID-19.

The germline V gene has CDR1 KGHSH and CDR2 LQKENI. The length of the CDR3 is 18 residues. After removal of 4 bases from V and 3 bases from J, the junction contained 10 bases not matched to a gene. Method: immunoSEQ multiplex PCR; TCRdb's copy keeps in-frame clones and lacks some. The data show approximately 170,000 clones, around 82% seen once. Sequencing was done on a sample of peripheral blood. This TCR came from a woman over 75 with active or convalescent COVID-19. The gene calls are TRBV18 and TRBJ2-3; the match to TRBD2 covers 13 bases. The CDR3 reads CASSLSGTSGMMTDTQYF. DNA for the CDR3: TGTGCCAGCTCACTCTCCGGGACTAGCGGGATGATGACAGATACGCAGTATTTT.